The rows below give T cell receptor beta chains drawn from one sample of a study of T-cell reconstitution after alpha-beta-depleted transplantation in children. From the PCR reads, TCRdb called clonotypes with MiXCR, one entry per CDR3 protein. The sample has approximately 8,000 distinct CDR3 sequences, roughly an eighth seen once. Source: PBMCs, mostly from graft donor cells, taken 60 days after TCRalphabeta/CD19-depleted stem cell transplant. The receptor source for this set is a patient aged 2-10 years who had a stem cell transplant for inherited bone marrow failure, so the T cells may come from the graft donor. Each CDR3 is given with its conserved first and last residue. A D gene is named only where the DNA matches it firmly. The size entry is marked missing in some rows and otherwise reads once, few, many or a size class.

clone size: many
V gene: TRBV19
J gene: TRBJ2-1
D gene: TRBD2
CDR3 protein: CASSTSGRADGVYNEQFF
CDR3 DNA: TGTGCCAGTAGTACTAGCGGGAGGGCCGACGGGGTCTACAATGAGCAGTTCTTC

clone size: many
V gene: TRBV7-9
J gene: TRBJ2-3
D gene: .
CDR3 protein: CASSLRLVRRTDTQYF
CDR3 DNA: TGTGCCAGCAGCCTACGACTAGTTCGACGCACAGATACGCAGTATTTT

clone size: many
V gene: TRBV4-1
J gene: TRBJ1-3
D gene: .
CDR3 protein: CASSQSSGNTIYF
CDR3 DNA: TGCGCCAGCAGCCAGAGCTCTGGAAACACCATATATTTT

clone size: many
V gene: TRBV20-1
J gene: TRBJ1-1
D gene: .
CDR3 protein: CSASRYRGGKTEAFF
CDR3 DNA: TGCAGTGCTAGCCGGTATAGGGGCGGAAAAACTGAAGCTTTCTTT

clone size: many
V gene: TRBV7-2
J gene: TRBJ2-5
D gene: .
CDR3 protein: CASSLTRETQYF
CDR3 DNA: TGTGCCAGCAGCTTAACTCGGGAGACCCAGTACTTC

clone size: many
V gene: TRBV9
J gene: TRBJ2-5
D gene: .
CDR3 protein: CASSALAVQETQYF
CDR3 DNA: TGTGCCAGCAGCGCCTTAGCGGTCCAAGAGACCCAGTACTTC

clone size: many
V gene: TRBV12-3/TRBV12-4
J gene: TRBJ2-5
D gene: .
CDR3 protein: CASSRMWQETQYF
CDR3 DNA: TGTGCCAGCAGTCGCATGTGGCAAGAGACCCAGTACTTC

clone size: many
V gene: TRBV7-9
J gene: TRBJ2-5
D gene: .
CDR3 protein: CASSPGETQYF
CDR3 DNA: TGTGCCAGCAGCCCTGGAGAGACCCAGTACTTC

clone size: many
V gene: TRBV7-9
J gene: TRBJ2-7
D gene: .
CDR3 protein: CASSLGAYEQYF
CDR3 DNA: TGTGCCAGCAGCTTAGGGGCTTACGAGCAGTACTTC

clone size: many
V gene: TRBV4-2
J gene: TRBJ2-5
D gene: TRBD2
CDR3 protein: CASSQGGLAGDGETQYF
CDR3 DNA: TGTGCCAGCAGCCAAGGAGGGCTAGCGGGAGATGGAGAGACCCAGTACTTC

clone size: many
V gene: TRBV7-9
J gene: TRBJ2-5
D gene: TRBD1
CDR3 protein: CASSLQGAKTQYF
CDR3 DNA: TGTGCCAGCAGCTTGCAGGGGGCAAAGACCCAGTACTTC

clone size: many
V gene: TRBV6-2/TRBV6-3
J gene: TRBJ2-7
D gene: .
CDR3 protein: CASSYSSRRASDPYEQYF
CDR3 DNA: TGTGCCAGCAGTTACTCGAGTAGGAGGGCCTCAGACCCCTACGAGCAGTACTTC

clone size: many
V gene: TRBV29-1
J gene: TRBJ2-5
D gene: .
CDR3 protein: CSVERHRETQYF
CDR3 DNA: TGCAGCGTTGAAAGACACAGGGAGACCCAGTACTTC

clone size: many
V gene: TRBV18
J gene: TRBJ2-1
D gene: .
CDR3 protein: CASSPQRGSYNEQFF
CDR3 DNA: TGTGCCAGCTCACCCCAGAGGGGCTCCTACAATGAGCAGTTCTTC

clone size: many
V gene: TRBV6-6
J gene: TRBJ1-1
D gene: .
CDR3 protein: CASSLEKNTEAFF
CDR3 DNA: TGTGCCAGCAGTCTTGAGAAGAACACTGAAGCTTTCTTT

clone size: .
V gene: TRBV5-1
J gene: TRBJ1-4
D gene: TRBD1
CDR3 protein: CASSYRDRGSQTNEKLFF
CDR3 DNA: TGCGCCAGCAGCTACCGGGACAGGGGTTCACAGACTAATGAAAAACTGTTTTTT

clone size: medium-sized
V gene: TRBV19
J gene: TRBJ2-5
D gene: .
CDR3 protein: CASSEHPGRETQYF
CDR3 DNA: TGTGCCAGTAGTGAACACCCAGGGAGAGAGACCCAGTACTTC

clone size: many
V gene: TRBV9
J gene: TRBJ2-7
D gene: .
CDR3 protein: CASSVGGGANYYEQYF
CDR3 DNA: TGTGCCAGCAGCGTTGGTGGGGGCGCCAATTACTACGAGCAGTACTTC

clone size: large
V gene: TRBV29-1
J gene: TRBJ1-1
D gene: .
CDR3 protein: CSVEAGDPEAFF
CDR3 DNA: TGCAGCGTTGAGGCAGGAGACCCTGAAGCTTTCTTT

clone size: medium-sized
V gene: TRBV7-9
J gene: TRBJ1-2
D gene: .
CDR3 protein: CASSLGRTNYGYTF
CDR3 DNA: TGTGCCAGCAGCTTAGGGCGAACTAACTATGGCTACACCTTC

clone size: many
V gene: TRBV5-1
J gene: TRBJ2-7
D gene: TRBD1
CDR3 protein: CASSLGDRGYEQYF
CDR3 DNA: TGCGCCAGCAGCTTGGGGGACAGGGGATACGAGCAGTACTTC

clone size: many
V gene: TRBV5-8
J gene: TRBJ1-4
D gene: .
CDR3 protein: CASSLGGPPNEKLFF
CDR3 DNA: TGTGCCAGCAGCTTGGGGGGACCACCTAATGAAAAACTGTTTTTT

clone size: many
V gene: TRBV5-6
J gene: TRBJ1-2
D gene: .
CDR3 protein: CASSFRGVGYTF
CDR3 DNA: TGTGCCAGCAGCTTCAGGGGCGTTGGCTACACCTTC

clone size: many
V gene: TRBV9
J gene: TRBJ2-1
D gene: TRBD2
CDR3 protein: CASSVTSGGRNEQFF
CDR3 DNA: TGTGCCAGCAGCGTCACTAGCGGGGGAAGGAATGAGCAGTTCTTC

clone size: many
V gene: TRBV7-6
J gene: TRBJ2-7
D gene: .
CDR3 protein: CASSLGAGALSYEQYF
CDR3 DNA: TGTGCCAGCAGCTTAGGGGCAGGGGCTCTTTCCTACGAGCAGTACTTC

clone size: many
V gene: TRBV7-2
J gene: TRBJ2-3
D gene: TRBD2
CDR3 protein: CASSLSGTLTDTQYF
CDR3 DNA: TGTGCCAGCAGCTTGAGCGGGACCCTCACAGATACGCAGTATTTT

clone size: many
V gene: TRBV7-2
J gene: TRBJ2-4
D gene: .
CDR3 protein: CASSFMGNIQYF
CDR3 DNA: TGTGCCAGCAGCTTTATGGGAAACATTCAGTACTTC

clone size: many
V gene: TRBV7-9
J gene: TRBJ1-1
D gene: .
CDR3 protein: CASSSRMNTEAFF
CDR3 DNA: TGTGCCAGCAGCTCGAGAATGAACACTGAAGCTTTCTTT

clone size: many
V gene: TRBV25-1
J gene: TRBJ1-5
D gene: .
CDR3 protein: CASSESWVSSNQPQHF
CDR3 DNA: TGTGCCAGCAGTGAATCATGGGTTTCTAGCAATCAGCCCCAGCATTTT

clone size: many
V gene: TRBV5-6
J gene: TRBJ1-2
D gene: .
CDR3 protein: CASSLGPGYGYTF
CDR3 DNA: TGTGCCAGCAGCTTGGGTCCCGGGTATGGCTACACCTTC

clone size: many
V gene: TRBV9
J gene: TRBJ1-1
D gene: .
CDR3 protein: CASSETGGHTEAFF
CDR3 DNA: TGTGCCAGCAGCGAGACGGGGGGACACACTGAAGCTTTCTTT

clone size: few
V gene: TRBV18
J gene: TRBJ1-1
D gene: .
CDR3 protein: CASSPGGETEAFF
CDR3 DNA: TGTGCCAGCTCACCAGGGGGTGAAACTGAAGCTTTCTTT

clone size: many
V gene: TRBV28
J gene: TRBJ2-7
D gene: .
CDR3 protein: CASSPNPGDEQYF
CDR3 DNA: TGTGCCAGCAGCCCTAACCCAGGGGACGAGCAGTACTTC

clone size: many
V gene: TRBV28
J gene: TRBJ2-2
D gene: .
CDR3 protein: CASSLRRIFVMEKETGELFF
CDR3 DNA: TGTGCCAGCAGCCTCCGTCGGATTTTCGTTATGGAGAAGGAGACCGGGGAGCTGTTTTTT

clone size: few
V gene: TRBV7-2
J gene: TRBJ2-3
D gene: .
CDR3 protein: CASSQSSERTDTQYF
CDR3 DNA: TGTGCCAGCAGCCAATCTAGCGAAAGGACGGATACGCAGTATTTT

clone size: large
V gene: TRBV5-6
J gene: TRBJ2-1
D gene: TRBD2
CDR3 protein: CASSLAYERGGNEQFF
CDR3 DNA: TGTGCCAGCAGCTTGGCCTATGAGCGGGGGGGCAATGAGCAGTTCTTC

clone size: many
V gene: TRBV29-1
J gene: TRBJ2-1
D gene: TRBD2
CDR3 protein: CSVLRLAGLNKQFF
CDR3 DNA: TGCAGCGTCCTCAGACTAGCGGGACTGAACAAGCAGTTCTTC

clone size: many
V gene: TRBV4-1
J gene: TRBJ2-2
D gene: TRBD2
CDR3 protein: CASSQDRRRGGELFF
CDR3 DNA: TGCGCCAGCAGCCAAGATAGGCGGCGGGGGGGGGAGCTGTTTTTT

clone size: many
V gene: TRBV4-3
J gene: TRBJ2-6
D gene: TRBD1
CDR3 protein: CASSQEGGGSSSGANVLTF
CDR3 DNA: TGCGCCAGCAGCCAAGAAGGGGGCGGGTCTAGCTCTGGGGCCAACGTCCTGACTTTC

clone size: many
V gene: TRBV7-9
J gene: TRBJ2-7
D gene: TRBD2
CDR3 protein: CASSLALAGVAYEQYF
CDR3 DNA: TGTGCCAGCAGCTTAGCTCTAGCGGGAGTCGCCTACGAGCAGTACTTC